This entry lists 18 T cell receptor beta chains sequenced from one sample in a study of blood T cell repertoires in COVID-19 (dated by TCRdb to between 2020 and 2021). Libraries were constructed by the immunoSEQ multiplex PCR assay. In TCRdb, the immuneACCESS table is reduced to in-frame sequences with V and J assigned. These tables do not hold every clone; where another copy was compared, an unresolved V gene accounts for under half, and the others remain unexplained. This sample gives 55,000 to 75,000 clones in total; 87% of them show up just once. The ten largest clonotypes hold 8% to 9.5% of the sample. Sequencing was carried out using peripheral blood. These receptors were obtained from a man aged 45 to 65 with active COVID-19.

There are a few counts of this clone. The chain has TRBV5-1 and TRBJ1-1; perhaps TRBD1 as D (5 bases). CDR1 SGHRS and CDR2 YFSETQ come from the germline V gene. The CDR3 totals 16 residues. Trimming removed 0 bases at V and 4 bases at J, with 16 bases between. Here the CDR3 reads CASSLAFGFGGTEAFF. The DNA of the CDR3 is TGCGCCAGCAGCTTGGCCTTTGGTTTCGGGGGCACTGAAGCTTTCTTT.

In its sample, this clone was seen a few times. The genes are TRBV6-2 or TRBV6-3 and TRBJ1-5; no definite D call. CDR1 and CDR2 (germline): MNHEY, SVGEGT. This CDR3 contains 13 residues. The V and J ends lost 2 bases and 7 bases respectively, with 9 bases between them. The CDR3 DNA sequence: TGTGCCAGCAGTTACGCGGGTGAGCAGCCCCAGCATTTT. This codes for CASSYAGEQPQHF.

This chain connects TRBV11-2 to TRBJ2-1, with TRBD1 matching 10 bases. CDR1 and CDR2 (germline): SGHAT, FQNNGV. The CDR3 length is 17 residues. V trimming: 5 bases; J trimming: 5 bases; junction bases outside the gene matches: 12. CDR3 protein: CASSPRWGQGSHNEQFF. CDR3 nucleotides: TGTGCCAGCAGCCCGAGGTGGGGACAGGGGTCCCACAATGAGCAGTTCTTC.

V gene TRBV3-1 (or the pseudogene TRBV3-2) combines with J gene TRBJ1-1; TRBD1 is a possible D gene (5 bases). The CDR3 runs to 14 residues. Trimming pared 5 bases from V and 4 bases from J, leaving 14 bases between. CDR1 LGHDT and CDR2 YNNKEL come from the germline V gene (reference sequence). The CDR3 spells CASSFTSRGTEAFF. The CDR3 nucleotides are TGTGCCAGCAGCTTTACGTCAAGGGGCACTGAAGCTTTCTTT.

The chain combines TRBV5-4 with TRBJ2-3; tentative D call: TRBD2 (6 bases). Germline values: CDR1 SGHNT, CDR2 YYREEE (reference sequence). The CDR3 extends over 17 amino acids. V lost 4 bases and J 0 bases, leaving 18 bases between the germline ends. The CDR3 DNA is TGTGCCAGCAGCGACCGACTAAGCGGGCCCAGCACAGATACGCAGTATTTT. It encodes CASSDRLSGPSTDTQYF. Full variable domain (rest looked up from reference TRBV5-4 and TRBJ2-3): ETGVTQSPTHLIKTRGQQVTLRCSSQSGHNTVSWYQQALGQGPQFIFQYYREEENGRGNFPPRFSGLQFPNYSSELNVNALELDDSALYLCASSDRLSGPSTDTQYFGPGTRLTVL.

V is TRBV9 and J is TRBJ2-5; the match to TRBD2 covers 7 bases. The CDR3 extends over 14 amino acids. Looked up from germline, CDR1 is SGDLS and CDR2 is YYNGEE. The junction had 9 bases not matched to a gene; V was cut back by 4 bases and J by 6 bases. CDR3 protein: CASSPQGGVKTQYF. The CDR3 DNA follows: TGTGCCAGCAGCCCTCAGGGAGGGGTTAAGACCCAGTACTTC.

The V gene is TRBV5-1, the J gene TRBJ2-3; weak D call: TRBD2 (5 bases). V was shortened by 2 bases and J by 1 base, with 14 bases between the two germline ends. CDR3 size: 16 residues. From germline, CDR1 is SGHRS and CDR2 YFSETQ. CDR3 DNA sequence: TGCGCCAGCAGCTTTACCTCGAGGGCTGGCACAGATACGCAGTATTTT. As protein: CASSFTSRAGTDTQYF.

The chain has TRBV4-2 and TRBJ1-4; the D is unclear. The CDR3 consists of 15 residues. CDR1 is LGHNA, CDR2 YNFKEQ, per germline. The germline V and J ends were trimmed by 3 bases and 1 base, with 9 bases remaining between them. The CDR3 spells CASSQVEGTNEKLFF. The CDR3 DNA reads TGTGCCAGCAGCCAGGTGGAGGGAACTAATGAAAAACTGTTTTTT.

In this sample, this clone turned up a few times. The chain links TRBV11-2 to TRBJ1-5; TRBD1 matches 9 bases. The germline CDR1 and CDR2 sequences are SGHAT and FQNNGV. CDR3 size: 15 residues. V shed 5 bases and J 0 bases; nucleotides not matched to a gene: 2. DNA of the CDR3: TGTGCCAGCAGCAAGGGACAGGGTAGCAATCAGCCCCAGCATTTT. As protein: CASSKGQGSNQPQHF.

This chain links TRBV28 with TRBJ2-3; 12 bases align to TRBD2. CDR1 MDHEN and CDR2 SYDVKM come from the germline V gene. CDR3 length: 17 amino acids. The V gene end was trimmed by 6 bases and the J gene end by 4 bases; junction bases not matched to a gene: 11. The CDR3 region has the DNA TGTGCCAGCAGGGGGTCTAGCGGGAGGGCCTTTGCAGATACGCAGTATTTT. Amino acid sequence: CASRGSSGRAFADTQYF.

The V and J genes are TRBV29-1 and TRBJ1-5, with D hard to call. The germline V and J ends were trimmed by 5 bases and 3 bases, with 11 bases remaining between them. Per germline, CDR1 SQVTM and CDR2 ANQGSEA. The CDR3 has 13 amino acids. CDR3 sequence: CSVMSQANQPQHF. The CDR3 coding sequence is TGCAGCGTTATGTCCCAGGCCAATCAGCCCCAGCATTTT. Filled out from reference TRBV29-1 and TRBJ1-5, the complete variable domain reads SAVISQKPSRDICQRGTSLTIQCQVDSQVTMMFWYRQQPGQSLTLIATANQGSEATYESGFVIDKFPISRPNLTFSTLTVSNMSPEDSSIYLCSVMSQANQPQHFGDGTRLSIL.

This rearrangement joins TRBV6-2 or TRBV6-3 to TRBJ1-5, with D possibly TRBD1 on 5 matching bases. Germline V lookup: CDR1 MNHEY, CDR2 SVGEGT. Trimming took 6 bases from V and 7 from J, leaving 16 bases between them. CDR3 size: 14 residues. CDR3 coding DNA: TGTGCCAGCAGCCGGACACGGTTGGAACAGCCCCAGCATTTT. Residues: CASSRTRLEQPQHF.

The gene calls are TRBV5-5 and TRBJ1-5; a weak D match, TRBD1 (6 bases). V lost 4 bases, J lost 6 bases, and 11 bases lay in between. The germline V gene encodes CDR1 SGHKS and CDR2 YYEKEE (reference sequence). The CDR3 has 13 residues. The CDR3 coding sequence is TGTGCCAGCAGCAGTACAGGGAGTCAGCCCCAGCATTTT. This sequence encodes CASSSTGSQPQHF.

This chain uses TRBV7-9 with TRBJ2-7; the D gene is possibly TRBD2 (7 bases). CDR1 is SEHNR and CDR2 is FQNEAQ in the germline V gene (reference sequence). Trimming removed 4 bases from V and 7 bases from J, with 14 bases in between. The CDR3 loop spans 13 amino acids. Here the CDR3 DNA reads TGTGCCAGCAGCTCTGGGGGGGCGTGGGAGCAGTACTTC. It yields the protein CASSSGGAWEQYF.

V is TRBV5-1 and J is TRBJ2-1, with 8 bases aligning to TRBD2. Germline CDR1 and CDR2: SGHRS and YFSETQ. This CDR3 is 16 amino acids long. The V gene end was trimmed by 4 bases and the J gene end by 3 bases; junction bases not matched to a gene: 9. CDR3 residues: CASSAGGLAGYNEQFF. CDR3 DNA: TGCGCCAGCAGCGCGGGGGGCCTAGCCGGCTACAATGAGCAGTTCTTC.

The chain joins TRBV14 to TRBJ1-1; D unresolved. Germline loops: CDR1 SGHDN, CDR2 FVKESK. The CDR3 has 13 residues. V was cut by 1 base and J by 0 bases, with 3 bases left in between. CDR3 in DNA: TGTGCCAGCAGCCAAGGAGTGAACACTGAAGCTTTCTTT. Protein: CASSQGVNTEAFF.

This chain joins TRBV7-2 and TRBJ1-1, with 7 bases lining up with TRBD1. After removal of 5 bases from V and 2 bases from J, the junction contained 2 bases not matched to a gene. From germline, CDR1 is SGHTA and CDR2 FQGNSA. The CDR3 totals 13 residues. DNA of the CDR3: TGTGCCAGCAGCCGACAGGGAAACACTGAAGCTTTCTTT. Translation gives CASSRQGNTEAFF. Full variable domain (missing parts from reference TRBV7-2 and TRBJ1-1): GAGVSQSPSNKVTEKGKDVELRCDPISGHTALYWYRQSLGQGLEFLIYFQGNSAPDKSGLPSDRFSAERTGGSVSTLTIQRTQQEDSAVYLCASSRQGNTEAFFGQGTRLTVV.

The chain joins TRBV10-2 to TRBJ1-2; perhaps TRBD1 as D (5 bases). V was cut by 4 bases and J by 14 bases, with 20 bases left in between. This CDR3 is 13 amino acids long. Germline V lookup: CDR1 WSHSY, CDR2 SAAADI. CDR3 protein: CASSVGGTYGGTF. For the CDR3, the DNA is TGCGCCAGCAGTGTAGGCGGTACCTATGGGGGGACCTTC.